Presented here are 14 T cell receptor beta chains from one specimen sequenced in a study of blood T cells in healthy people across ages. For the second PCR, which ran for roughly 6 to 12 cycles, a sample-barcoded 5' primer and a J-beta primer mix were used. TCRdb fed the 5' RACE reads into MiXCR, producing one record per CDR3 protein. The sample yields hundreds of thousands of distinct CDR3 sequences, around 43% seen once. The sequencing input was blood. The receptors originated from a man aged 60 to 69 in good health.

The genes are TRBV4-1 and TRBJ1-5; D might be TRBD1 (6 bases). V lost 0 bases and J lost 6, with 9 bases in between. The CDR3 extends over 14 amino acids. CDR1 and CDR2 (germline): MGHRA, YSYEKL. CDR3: CASSQDRGSQPQHF. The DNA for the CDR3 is TGCGCCAGCAGCCAAGACAGGGGAAGTCAGCCCCAGCATTTT.

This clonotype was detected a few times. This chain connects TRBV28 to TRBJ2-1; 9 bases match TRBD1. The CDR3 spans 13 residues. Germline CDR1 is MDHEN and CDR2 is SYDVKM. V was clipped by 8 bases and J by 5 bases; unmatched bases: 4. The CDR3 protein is CASVGQGNNEQFF. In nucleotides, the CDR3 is TGTGCCAGCGTCGGACAGGGGAACAATGAGCAGTTCTTC.

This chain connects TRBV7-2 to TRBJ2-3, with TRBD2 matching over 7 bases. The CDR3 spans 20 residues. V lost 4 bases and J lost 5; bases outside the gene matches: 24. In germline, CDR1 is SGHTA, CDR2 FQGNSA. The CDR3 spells CASSSNPGLVEATLGDTQYF. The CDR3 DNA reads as TGTGCCAGCAGCTCAAATCCAGGACTAGTGGAAGCTACACTCGGAGATACGCAGTATTTT. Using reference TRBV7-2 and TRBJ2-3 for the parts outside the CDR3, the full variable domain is GAGVSQSPSNKVTEKGKDVELRCDPISGHTALYWYRQSLGQGLEFLIYFQGNSAPDKSGLPSDRFSAERTGGSVSTLTIQRTQQEDSAVYLCASSSNPGLVEATLGDTQYFGPGTRLTVL.

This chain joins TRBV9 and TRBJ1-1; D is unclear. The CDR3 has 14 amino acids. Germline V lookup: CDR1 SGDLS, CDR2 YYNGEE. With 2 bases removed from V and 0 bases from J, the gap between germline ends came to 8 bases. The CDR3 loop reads CASSVRQVNTEAFF. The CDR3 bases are TGTGCCAGCAGCGTGAGGCAGGTGAACACTGAAGCTTTCTTT.

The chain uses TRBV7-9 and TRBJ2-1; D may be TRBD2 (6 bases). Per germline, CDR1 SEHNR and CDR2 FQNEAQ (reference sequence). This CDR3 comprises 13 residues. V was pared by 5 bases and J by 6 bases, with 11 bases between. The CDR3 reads CASSVTSTNEQFF. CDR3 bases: TGTGCCAGCAGCGTAACTAGCACCAATGAGCAGTTCTTC. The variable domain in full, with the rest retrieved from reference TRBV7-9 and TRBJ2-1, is DTGVSQNPRHKITKRGQNVTFRCDPISEHNRLYWYRQTLGQGPEFLTYFQNEAQLEKSRLLSDRFSAERPKGSFSTLEIQRTEQGDSAMYLCASSVTSTNEQFFGPGTRLTVL.

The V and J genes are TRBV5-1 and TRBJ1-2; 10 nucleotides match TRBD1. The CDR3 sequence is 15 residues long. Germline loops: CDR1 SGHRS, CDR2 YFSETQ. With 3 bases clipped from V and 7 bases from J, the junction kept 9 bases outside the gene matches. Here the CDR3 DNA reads TGCGCCAGCAGCTCCCCAGGGGACAGGGGACGTGGCTACACCTTC. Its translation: CASSSPGDRGRGYTF.

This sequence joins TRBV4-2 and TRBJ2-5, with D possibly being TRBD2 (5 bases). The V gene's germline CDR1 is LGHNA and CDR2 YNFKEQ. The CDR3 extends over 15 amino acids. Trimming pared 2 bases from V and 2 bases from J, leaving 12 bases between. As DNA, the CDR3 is TGTGCCAGCAGCCAACTCTCCGGGAAACAAGAGACCCAGTACTTC. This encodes CASSQLSGKQETQYF.

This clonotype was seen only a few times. This CDR3 reads CASSPLKGDYGYTF. Here the CDR3 DNA reads TGTGCCAGCAGTCCCTTAAAGGGGGACTATGGCTACACCTTC. This chain connects TRBV2 to TRBJ1-2; a possible D gene is TRBD1 (6 bases). With 5 bases removed from V and 3 bases from J, the gap between germline ends came to 13 bases. The length of the CDR3 is 14 residues. Germline V CDR1 and CDR2: SNHLY, FYNNEI.

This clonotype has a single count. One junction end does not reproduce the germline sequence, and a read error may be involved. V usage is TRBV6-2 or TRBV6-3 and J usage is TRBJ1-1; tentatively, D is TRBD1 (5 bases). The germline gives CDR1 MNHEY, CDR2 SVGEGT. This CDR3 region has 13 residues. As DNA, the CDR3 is TGTGCCAGTAAGCGGGGCATGGACACTGGAGCTTTCTTT. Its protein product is CASKRGMDTGAFF.

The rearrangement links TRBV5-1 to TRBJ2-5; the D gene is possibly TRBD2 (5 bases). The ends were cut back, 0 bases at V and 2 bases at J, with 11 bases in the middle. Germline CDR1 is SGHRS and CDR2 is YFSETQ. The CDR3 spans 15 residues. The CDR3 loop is CASSLGGFYQETQYF. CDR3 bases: TGCGCCAGCAGCTTGGGAGGGTTCTATCAAGAGACCCAGTACTTC.

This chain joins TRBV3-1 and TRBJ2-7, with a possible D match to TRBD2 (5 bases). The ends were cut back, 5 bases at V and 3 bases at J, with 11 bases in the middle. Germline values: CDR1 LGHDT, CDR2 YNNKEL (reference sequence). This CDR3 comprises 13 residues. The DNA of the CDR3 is TGTGCCAGCAGCGGCCGGAGGCTCTACGAGCAGTACTTC. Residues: CASSGRRLYEQYF.

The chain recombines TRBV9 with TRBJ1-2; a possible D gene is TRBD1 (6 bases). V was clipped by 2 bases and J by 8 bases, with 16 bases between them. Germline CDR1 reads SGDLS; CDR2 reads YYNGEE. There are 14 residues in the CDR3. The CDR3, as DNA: TGTGCCAGCAGCGTTCTGGGGGGGGCCGGCGGCTACACCTTC. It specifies CASSVLGGAGGYTF.

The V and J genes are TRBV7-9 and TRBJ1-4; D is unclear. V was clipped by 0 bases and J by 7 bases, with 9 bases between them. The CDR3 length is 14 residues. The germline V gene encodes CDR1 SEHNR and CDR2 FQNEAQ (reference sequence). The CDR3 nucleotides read TGTGCCAGCAGCTTAGCTGGTAACGGTGAAAAACTGTTTTTT. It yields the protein CASSLAGNGEKLFF.

CDR3 in DNA: TGTGCCAGCAGTTTAAGGTTTGGGGATGGCTCCTATAATTCACCCCTCCACTTT. Its protein product is CASSLRFGDGSYNSPLHF. The chain couples TRBV27 to TRBJ1-6; no definite D call. V was cut by 2 bases and J by 0 bases, with 14 bases left in between. The CDR3 runs to 18 residues. Germline lookup yields CDR1 MNHEY and CDR2 SMNVEV (reference sequence).